Sequencing of this T cell receptor beta chain was carried out in a study of PD-L1 blockade in urothelial cancer. Time point indicated: pretreatment peripheral blood. Libraries were prepared by immunoSEQ multiplex PCR; TCRdb keeps only in-frame clonotypes and omits some of them. The sample lists approximately 52,000 clones, approximately 83% seen once, with around 16% in the top ten. The sample holds one count of this clone. This specimen consisted of PBMCs, obtained around atezolizumab (anti-PD-L1) treatment. The clonotype originates from a man between 65 and 79 years old with urothelial cancer.

The chain's CDR3 is CASSIKPGVNYGYTF. The CDR3 nucleotides read TGTGCCAGTAGTATTAAGCCAGGGGTGAACTATGGCTACACCTTC. The chain joins TRBV19 to TRBJ1-2, with D maybe TRBD1 (6 bases). CDR1 is LNHDA, CDR2 SQIVND, per germline (reference sequence). Trimming pared 3 bases from V and 2 bases from J, leaving 13 bases between. This CDR3 has 15 amino acids.